The clone carrying this TCR beta chain came up a few times. Its antigen is unknown. This record comes from a study of CD8+CD57+ T cells in acquired aplastic anemia. Germline V CDR1 and CDR2: MGHDK, SYGVNS. J gave up 0 bases and V 6 bases, and 3 bases lay outside the gene matches. CDR3 length: 14 amino acids. CDR3 and TCR beta VDJ profiling relied on a genomic DNA template. TCRdb ran MiXCR on the reads and lists one entry per CDR3 protein. The sample holds 270,000 or so distinct CDR3 sequences; 82% are singletons and the top ten take about 41%. Patients picked for sequencing had shown CD8+CD57+ cell expansion detected by flow cytometry. Whole-study findings and limits: Around 29 shared CD8+ CDR3s appeared highly expressed within patients' immunodominant clones. The study found no significant CD8+ Simpson's diversity difference between patients and controls.

V is TRBV25-1 and J is TRBJ2-3; 7 bases are a match to TRBD2. The sample taken for sequencing was sorted CD4+, CD8+, or CD8+CD57+ T cells (not recorded which) from PBMCs. The sequence was collected from a human donor with aplastic anemia. The CDR3 nucleotides are TGTGCCAGCAGCCTAGCGGCTAGCACAGATACGCAGTATTTT. Amino acid sequence: CASSLAASTDTQYF.